This note documents a single T cell receptor (beta chain) sequence. This entry belongs to a study of blood T cell repertoires in COVID-19. Study summary: From T cells, B-cell-depleted T cells, or PBMCs came the material, which was cDNA or gDNA.

In the original workflow: The authors estimated nucleated cell counts from reference gene primer amplification. Assay used: immunoSEQ multiplex PCR; TCRdb lists only in-frame clones, some missing. That table supplies the V and J calls and clone size; D and trimming were determined from the DNA. The repertoire holds about 270,000 clones, with around 90% as singletons. Sequenced: peripheral blood. This sequence was found in a person under 30 with COVID-19, enrolled during active disease.

The CDR3 region has the DNA TGTGCCACCAGCAAGATAGCGGGGTCAGCGACAGATACGCAGTATTTT. This encodes CATSKIAGSATDTQYF. The rearrangement links TRBV15 to TRBJ2-3; 8 bases agree with TRBD2. The CDR3 is 16 amino acids. CDR1 is LNHNV and CDR2 is YYDKDF in the germline V gene (reference sequence). The V and J ends lost 4 bases and 3 bases, in that order; junction bases with no gene match: 9.